One and the same sample provided the 21 T cell receptor beta chains below, sequenced in a study of cytotoxic CD8 clonotypes in ibrutinib-treated CLL. The protocol was immunoSEQ multiplex PCR, while the TCRdb copy is restricted to in-frame clones and leaves out a portion. The sample consists of 160,000 or so clones, roughly four fifths of them appearing once. Sequences were derived from PBMCs, sampled after 24 months of ibrutinib treatment. The receptors stem from a human donor with chronic lymphocytic leukemia.

The rearrangement joins TRBV11-2 to TRBJ2-3; 7 nucleotides line up with TRBD1. There are 16 residues in the CDR3. Germline CDR1 SGHAT, CDR2 FQNNGV. V gave up 1 base and J gave up 0 bases; unmatched junction bases: 4. The CDR3 protein is CASSLAGTVSTDTQYF. CDR3 sequence (DNA): TGTGCCAGCAGCTTAGCCGGGACAGTTAGCACAGATACGCAGTATTTT.

The genes are TRBV6-9 and TRBJ1-5; D ambiguous. V was cut by 0 bases and J by 7 bases, with 7 bases left in between. This CDR3 region has 13 residues. From germline, CDR1 is MNHGY and CDR2 SVAAGI. The CDR3 region has the DNA TGTGCCAGCAGTTATTCCCTGCGGCAGCCCCAGCATTTT. Amino acid sequence: CASSYSLRQPQHF.

The rearrangement joins TRBV18 to TRBJ1-1; D ambiguous. The germline V and J ends were trimmed by 2 bases and 7 bases, with 5 bases remaining between them. The germline CDR1 and CDR2 sequences are KGHSH and LQKENI. The CDR3 has 11 amino acids. The CDR3 here is CASSPTGEAFF. In nucleotides, the CDR3 is TGTGCCAGCTCACCAACGGGTGAAGCTTTCTTT.

The chain has TRBV11-3 and TRBJ2-7; 10 positions agree with TRBD2. The CDR3 totals 16 residues. The germline V gene encodes CDR1 SGHNT and CDR2 YENEEA. V lost 0 bases, J lost 2 bases, and 4 bases stayed unmatched. The CDR3 nucleotides are TGTGCCAGCAGCTTAGATGCTAGCGGGGGACCCTACGAGCAGTACTTC. Protein sequence: CASSLDASGGPYEQYF.

The CDR3 loop reads CASSLEASAYEQYF. DNA for the CDR3: TGCGCCAGCAGCTTGGAGGCTTCTGCCTACGAGCAGTACTTC. This rearrangement joins TRBV5-1 to TRBJ2-7; unclear D gene. V lost 0 bases, J lost 2 bases, and 9 bases lay in between. This CDR3 spans 14 amino acids. Germline CDR1 and CDR2: SGHRS and YFSETQ.

The gene calls are TRBV27 and TRBJ1-1; D is ambiguous. The germline V and J ends were trimmed by 5 bases and 2 bases, with 9 bases remaining between them. The length of the CDR3 is 13 residues. Germline values: CDR1 MNHEY, CDR2 SMNVEV (reference sequence). CDR3 loop: CASSQRPNTEAFF. CDR3 sequence (DNA): TGTGCCAGCAGTCAACGGCCAAACACTGAAGCTTTCTTT.

CDR3: CASSLRGAYGYTF. For the CDR3, the DNA is TGTGCCAGCAGCTTAAGAGGGGCCTATGGCTACACCTTC. J is TRBJ1-2 and V is TRBV5-6; tentative D call: TRBD1 (5 bases). In germline, CDR1 is SGHDT, CDR2 YYEEEE. V was trimmed by 2 bases and J by 4 bases, leaving 9 bases between them. CDR3 size: 13 residues.

The chain combines TRBV28 with TRBJ1-2; D is ambiguous. The germline V gene encodes CDR1 MDHEN and CDR2 SYDVKM. V gave up 6 bases and J gave up 4 bases, with 12 bases separating them. This CDR3 has 13 residues. CDR3: CASSLTVSYGYTF. The CDR3 coding sequence is TGTGCCAGCAGCCTAACGGTTAGCTATGGCTACACCTTC.

The chain links TRBV5-4 to TRBJ2-5, with D tentatively TRBD1 (6 bases). V was shortened by 1 base and J by 0 bases, with 7 bases between the two germline ends. The CDR3 length is 14 residues. Germline CDR1 reads SGHNT; CDR2 reads YYREEE (reference sequence). The CDR3 DNA reads as TGTGCCAGCAGCTTGACAGGGAACCAAGAGACCCAGTACTTC. It translates to CASSLTGNQETQYF.

The chain joins TRBV6-1 to TRBJ2-1, with TRBD1 matching 10 bases. The CDR3 covers 14 residues. With 6 bases clipped from V and 9 bases from J, the junction kept 8 bases outside the gene matches. Germline CDR1 MNHNS, CDR2 SASEGT. CDR3 in amino acids: CASRPRQGAGEQFF. The CDR3 DNA follows: TGTGCCAGCAGACCGCGACAGGGGGCCGGTGAGCAGTTCTTC.

The genes are TRBV7-9 and TRBJ1-1, with 8 nucleotides matching TRBD1. Germline loops: CDR1 SEHNR, CDR2 FQNEAQ (reference sequence). The CDR3 is made up of 16 amino acids. Trimming cost V 2 bases and J 1 base; bases outside gene matches: 6. CDR3 bases: TGTGCCAGCAGCTTACCACAGGGGGAAGGGAACACTGAAGCTTTCTTT. Amino acid sequence: CASSLPQGEGNTEAFF.

The V gene is TRBV9, the J gene TRBJ2-2; TRBD2 might be the D (6 bases). The CDR3 is 14 amino acids. V shed 6 bases and J shed 4 bases, with 13 bases lying between them. CDR1 SGDLS and CDR2 YYNGEE come from the germline V gene. The CDR3 loop reads CASTVADPTGELFF. The CDR3 DNA follows: TGTGCCAGCACGGTAGCGGATCCCACCGGGGAGCTGTTTTTT.

The chain employs TRBV7-2 and TRBJ1-5, with D maybe TRBD1 (6 bases). CDR1 and CDR2 (germline): SGHTA, FQGNSA. V was cut by 5 bases and J by 0 bases, with 14 bases left in between. This CDR3 spans 16 amino acids. The CDR3 DNA reads as TGTGCCAGCAGCGCCGGGACAACCTATAGCAATCAGCCCCAGCATTTT. Protein sequence: CASSAGTTYSNQPQHF.

The chain links TRBV10-2 to TRBJ2-1; possibly TRBD1 or TRBD2 for D (5 bases each). This CDR3 region has 14 residues. The V gene lost 4 bases and the J gene lost 3 bases, with 10 bases spanning the gap. Germline values: CDR1 WSHSY, CDR2 SAAADI. The CDR3 DNA reads TGCGCCAGCAGTGGAGGGGCCCTCTACAATGAGCAGTTCTTC. It encodes CASSGGALYNEQFF.

The chain is built from TRBV2 and TRBJ2-3, with TRBD2 matching over 8 bases. From germline, CDR1 is SNHLY and CDR2 FYNNEI. J lost 6 bases, V lost 6 bases, and 8 bases had no gene match. The CDR3 extends over 14 amino acids. The CDR3 DNA reads as TGTGCCAGCAGCGACCGGACTAGCTGGGATACGCAGTATTTT. Translating gives CASSDRTSWDTQYF.

The chain is built from TRBV19 and TRBJ1-5; no reliable D call. CDR1 LNHDA and CDR2 SQIVND come from the germline V gene (reference sequence). Between the trimmed V and J ends, which lost 6 bases and 0 bases, there was a span of 12 bases. CDR3 size: 15 residues. The CDR3 here is CASRPYAGSNQPQHF. CDR3 nucleotides: TGTGCCAGTAGGCCCTATGCGGGTAGCAATCAGCCCCAGCATTTT. The full variable domain, its missing parts supplied by reference TRBV19 and TRBJ1-5, is DGGITQSPKYLFRKEGQNVTLSCEQNLNHDAMYWYRQDPGQGLRLIYYSQIVNDFQKGDIAEGYSVSREKKESFPLTVTSAQKNPTAFYLCASRPYAGSNQPQHFGDGTRLSIL.

The rearrangement links TRBV30 to TRBJ2-7, with unresolved D. The V gene lost 4 bases and the J gene lost 6 bases, with 16 bases spanning the gap. Germline V CDR1 and CDR2: GTSNPN, SVGIG (reference sequence). This CDR3 has 13 residues. CDR3 residues: CAWKLILSSEQYF. For the CDR3, the DNA is TGTGCCTGGAAATTAATCCTTAGTTCCGAGCAGTACTTC.

The chain recombines TRBV30 with TRBJ2-5, with D perhaps TRBD1 (6 bases). The CDR3 extends over 13 amino acids. Trimming removed 0 bases at V and 5 bases at J, with 10 bases between. CDR1 is GTSNPN and CDR2 is SVGIG in the germline V gene (reference sequence). In DNA form, the CDR3 reads TGTGCCTGGAGTGTGACAGGCAAGGAGACCCAGTACTTC. Protein sequence: CAWSVTGKETQYF.

This rearrangement joins TRBV5-8 to TRBJ1-5, with 8 bases lining up with TRBD1. The CDR3 is 16 residues long. Trimming at V came to 3 bases and at J to 2 bases, leaving 7 bases not matched to a gene. The germline V gene has CDR1 SGHTS and CDR2 YDEGEE. Here the CDR3 reads CASSSDRVKGNQPQHF. The CDR3, as DNA: TGTGCCAGCAGCTCGGACAGGGTGAAGGGCAATCAGCCCCAGCATTTT.

The V call is TRBV7-3, the J call TRBJ2-1, with D uncertain. Trimming cost V 4 bases and J 5 bases, with 12 bases left between them. The CDR3 sequence is 14 residues long. Germline CDR1 is SGHTA and CDR2 is FQGTGA. The CDR3 bases are TGTGCCAGCAGCTCTTCGGTAACCGACAATGAGCAGTTCTTC. This gives the protein CASSSSVTDNEQFF.

The rearrangement joins TRBV28 to TRBJ1-1; D unresolved. The germline CDR1 and CDR2 sequences are MDHEN and SYDVKM. Between the trimmed V and J ends, which lost 2 bases and 2 bases, there was a span of 12 bases. CDR3 length: 15 residues. The CDR3 DNA is TGTGCCAGCAGTTTACGTGCACCCGCCAACACTGAAGCTTTCTTT. It specifies CASSLRAPANTEAFF.